The source of this T cell receptor beta chain is a study of T-cell memory formation after mild COVID-19. Study summary: Largely, TCR clusters stayed within a single donor. Findings and caveats of the study: A balance of CD4 and CD8 characterized clones contracting day 15 to 85, whereas later expanders leaned CD4+. CD4+ clones that contracted lay mainly in CM and EM; CD8+ ones lay in EMRA.

TCRdb re-analysed the 5' RACE reads in MiXCR, keeping a single row per CDR3 protein. In the table there are 530,000 or so distinct CDR3 sequences, around a sixth of which are singletons. A word on this clonotype: Its specificity is not known.

The receptor was derived from an adult woman who had mild COVID-19 (a few samples of this study predate the infection). Cell type and time point are not known. The specimen was PBMCs or a T cell subset sorted from them (not recorded which).

The CDR3 DNA is TGTGCCAGCAGCTCTACAGGGGGCATGTTGGATACGCAGTATTTT. Translating gives CASSSTGGMLDTQYF. The V call is TRBV7-9, the J call TRBJ2-3, with 9 bases lining up with TRBD1. Germline CDR1 reads SEHNR; CDR2 reads FQNEAQ (reference sequence). After removal of 4 bases from V and 6 bases from J, the junction contained 8 bases not matched to a gene. The CDR3 contains 15 residues.